This TCR beta chain was observed in a study of T cell repertoires in cytomegalovirus infection. At the level of the study: Matching HLA type and CMV infection were both indicated by public TCR beta signatures. Broader study findings: CMV-specific HLA-C-restricted TCR beta clonotypes dominated the ex vivo response. The cumulative frequency of public TCR beta families distinguished individuals who carried CMV together with the relevant HLA.

TCRdb called the reads again in MiXCR, with one record for every CDR3 protein. The data contain under 300,000 distinct CDR3 sequences, 20% to 25% of them seen just once; the ten biggest clones take up 15% to 20%. This clonotype was found many times. Its target is not known. The V gene end was trimmed by 6 bases and the J gene end by 5 bases; junction bases not matched to a gene: 7. This CDR3 is built from 14 residues. The receptor was isolated from a human donor in good health (CMV status not recorded). Some clones in this sample may be carry-over from other donors' samples. Material: cultured PBMCs, obtained from culture after CMV antigen stimulation. This chain uses TRBV12-3 or TRBV12-4 with TRBJ2-1; TRBD2 matches at 7 bases. The CDR3 DNA is TGTGCCAGCAGCTTCAGCGGGACCAACAATGAGCAGTTCTTC. It translates to CASSFSGTNNEQFF.